The source of this T cell receptor (beta chain) is a study of blood T cell repertoires in COVID-19. Study-level background: The United States, Italy and Spain provided the acute and convalescent COVID-19 samples. Sample material is recorded as cDNA or gDNA derived from T cells, B-cell-depleted T cells, or PBMCs.

The CDR3 length is 14 residues. Germline assignment: CDR1 SGHTA and CDR2 FQGNSA. With 5 bases removed from V and 6 bases from J, the gap between germline ends came to 17 bases. Generated by immunoSEQ multiplex PCR, the TCRdb table keeps only in-frame clones and is missing some. The repertoire holds around 440,000 clones, with about 91% as singletons. Sequencing was done on a sample of peripheral blood. V usage is TRBV7-2 and J usage is TRBJ2-7; possible D gene TRBD2, 5 bases. The receptor was isolated from a woman in her forties or fifties with COVID-19, enrolled during active disease. DNA of the CDR3: TGTGCCAGCAGCCCGCGGGTCCAGCTCTCCGAGCAGTACTTC. The encoded protein is CASSPRVQLSEQYF.